Sequencing of this T cell receptor beta chain was carried out in a study of blood T cell repertoires in COVID-19. V was pared by 5 bases and J by 0 bases, with 14 bases between. CDR3 length: 17 residues. Germline V gene data show CDR1 as LNHDA and CDR2 as SQIVND (reference sequence). The cohort comprised adults aged about 18 to 100 years residing in about two dozen US areas. Under the authors' procedure: Reference gene primer amplification in the assay estimated nucleated cell counts. TCRdb keeps only in-frame clones here, not all; method: immunoSEQ multiplex PCR. The DNA gave D and trimming, while V, J and clone size come from that table. The data show 200,000 or so clones, around 82% seen once.

Sequenced input: PBMCs or T cells enriched from blood (not recorded which). J is TRBJ2-6 and V is TRBV19; tentatively, D is TRBD1 (6 bases). This TCR came from a middle-aged woman with acute COVID-19. CDR3 in amino acids: CASSPPGVHSGANVLTF. CDR3 in DNA: TGTGCCAGTAGTCCCCCAGGGGTCCACTCTGGGGCCAACGTCCTGACTTTC.